This TCR beta chain was sequenced for a study of T cell responses to AZD1222 COVID-19 vaccine (dated by TCRdb to the early 2020s). As for the study more broadly: AZD1222 recipients with second doses at about 4 weeks or about 12 weeks were pooled, because spike-specific TCR depth and breadth did not differ between schedules. A total of 230 to 250 trial participants underwent TCR sequencing, of whom 200 to 220 had received two doses of AZD1222 and roughly 26 had received two doses of the MenACWY control vaccine. Trial participants were enrolled by age into 18-55, 56-69 and 70-plus year subgroups, with 148, 28 and 57 TCR-sequenced participants respectively. Here is what the overall study found, with its caveats: No day 14 peak-response samples were available, so repertoires were characterized only after the peak T cell response. The 56-69-year group was small, and its depth increase did not reach significance, likely because of low power. Vaccine-associated CD4 TCRs spanned the whole spike protein, with dominant responses in regions 160-218 and 743-854. Epitopes outside the regions mutated in the B.1.351 and B.1.1.7 variants were reportedly recognized by nearly half of the unique spike-specific TCRs. After two AZD1222 doses, both the breadth and the depth of spike-specific TCRs were significantly higher than at day 0 and than in MenACWY recipients. Conclusions about previously exposed vaccinees are limited because only six or seven AZD1222 recipients were SARS-CoV-2 seropositive at baseline. Participants were mostly white British and included more females than males, and it was suggested by the authors that clonal diversity may have been underestimated.

The CDR3 runs 15 amino acids, cysteine and phenylalanine included. Only CDR3 DNA remains: 45 bases, in frame from the first base. Via the germline V gene, CDR1 is MNHEY and CDR2 SVGAGI. Cut back by 7 bases and 0 bases, the V and J ends lie 10 bases apart. Comment on this clone: The specificity of this receptor is unknown. Per-base qualities were not stored, and no clone one base away is much larger.

This specimen's time point label, per the study, means: baseline before first vaccination. Samples from vaccinated people were obtained from the UK trials COV001 and COV002, which included a single-blind randomized controlled phase 2/3 trial of AZD1222 (ChAdOx1 nCoV-19) in healthy adults. Trial participant PBMC samples were collected at day 0 and day 28 after the second dose for TCRbeta chain sequencing. The CDR3 regions of human TCRbeta chains were analyzed by immunosequencing. Under the source paper's analysis protocol: TCRs in the repertoires were compared against a reference library of SARS-CoV-2-specific TCRs that had been generated with the MIRA antigen-specificity platform. Breadth was defined as the fraction of unique TCRs that were SARS-CoV-2-associated, and depth was defined as the fraction of total T cells that were SARS-CoV-2-associated. Using the MIRA data, each spike-specific TCR was mapped to the spike region that the TCR reacts to and placed in a CD4 or CD8 class. Log10-transformed breadth and depth values were compared by one-way ANOVA with Sidak's multiple comparisons tests. TCRdb holds this immuneACCESS table with in-frame rearrangements only. Some clones are missing; in checked studies, unresolved V genes explain under half, and the rest has no known cause. The D gene and trimming were derived from the DNA, and the V and J assignments and clone size from that table. This sample holds 130,000 or so clones; about nine tenths were observed only once. About 7.1% of the sample rests with the top ten.

The chain was built from TRBV6-5 and TRBJ2-6; perhaps TRBD1 is the D gene, with 6 bases matching. The sequencing used peripheral blood, collected on day 0 of AZD1222 vaccination. The TCR originated in an adult in good health. The sequenced DNA: TGTGCCAGCACAGGGGCCTTCTCTGGGGCCAACGTCCTGACTTTC. Translated, it gives CASTGAFSGANVLTF.